The rows below give T cell receptor beta chains drawn from one sample of a study of tumor-infiltrating lymphocytes in primary liver carcinoma. TCRdb reanalysed the multiplex PCR reads using MiXCR and keeps one entry per CDR3 protein. The data show about 64,000 distinct CDR3 sequences, about three quarters seen once. Input material: liver tumor tissue from sampling region 4. Source of these receptors: a man between 40 and 49 years old with primary liver carcinoma and hepatitis B virus infection. Both conserved end residues are part of each CDR3. Clone sizes are given selectively: once, few, many, or a class where the clone is expanded.

TRBV5-4	TRBJ2-5	few	CASSLVTGKETQYF
TRBV12-3/TRBV12-4	TRBJ2-1	.	CASSLLGSGRGNEQLF
TRBV7-9	TRBJ2-3	many	CASSWPPGLAGGPASDTQYF
TRBV11-3	TRBJ2-1	.	CASSLVWDSGRPEQFF
TRBV6-5	TRBJ2-1	many	CASSRLADYHEQFF
TRBV5-5	TRBJ2-2	.	CASSLGWTSGTGEFFF
TRBV6-1	TRBJ2-3	once	CASSENTDTLYF
TRBV12-3/TRBV12-4	TRBJ2-1	.	CASSLRPFNEQFF
TRBV6-6	TRBJ2-5	.	CTSRDTWGFGETQYF
TRBV29-1	TRBJ1-2	medium-sized	CSVWDPGQDYGYTF
TRBV29-1	TRBJ2-1	many	CSVKVYEQFF
TRBV11-2	TRBJ2-2	once	CASGSSGSAARELFF
TRBV4-2	TRBJ2-5	.	CASSQEGQAGVETQYF
TRBV11-2	TRBJ2-3	.	CASNTGTSGTDTQYF
TRBV11-3	TRBJ2-3	once	CASSPGMQWALDTQYF
TRBV28	TRBJ2-1	.	CVCSLNWGGSSYNEQFF
TRBV6-5	TRBJ1-1	.	CASSRDINTKAFF
TRBV29-1	TRBJ2-1	.	CSVRVTSRGHEQFF
TRBV12-3/TRBV12-4	TRBJ2-4	medium-sized	CASSLSQNIQYF
TRBV5-4	TRBJ2-1	.	CASNPDVYNEQFF
TRBV11-2	TRBJ2-3	.	CASCPPGGRGTDTHYF
TRBV11-2	TRBJ2-7	.	CASSSIQGAIHNEQYF
TRBV28	TRBJ1-6	.	CAISTGSPNNSPLHF
TRBV12-3/TRBV12-4	TRBJ1-1	.	CASSLETGVPEVFF
TRBV14	TRBJ2-1	many	CASSAVAGRVNNEQFF
TRBV10-3	TRBJ2-2	.	CTISATGCGTGELFF
TRBV10-3	TRBJ1-3	.	CTISENRTARGNTIYF
TRBV5-5	TRBJ2-1	.	CASSHHTSGTYNEQFF
TRBV5-4	TRBJ2-2	many	CASSLWTGELFF
TRBV11-2	TRBJ1-4	.	CASSLGITPTSEKLFF
TRBV4-2	TRBJ1-3	.	CVGSQAFGINSGNTIYF
TRBV5-4	TRBJ2-5	many	CASSLASTEETQYF
TRBV4-1	TRBJ2-4	.	CASSRSVDVAKHIQYF
TRBV18	TRBJ2-5	.	CASSLRSSWSEKTQYF
TRBV20-1	TRBJ2-5	.	CSANARGQETQYF
TRBV6-5	TRBJ2-6	.	CASSRPWAGPLSGANVLTF
TRBV30	TRBJ2-1	.	CAWGIADEEFF
TRBV29-1	TRBJ2-7	.	CSVEERDRGVDEQYF
TRBV30	TRBJ1-5	once	CEWSGQGNQPQHF
TRBV5-4	TRBJ2-7	.	CASSLDLSSSEQYF
TRBV6-5	TRBJ1-1	.	CVSIYSPTGNTEAFF
TRBV28	TRBJ2-7	.	CARSLDRGQGAYEQYF
TRBV4-1	TRBJ2-1	.	CASIPLGNNNNEQFF
TRBV6-5	TRBJ2-3	.	CASSLQSTYTQYF
TRBV7-9	TRBJ2-3	.	CDSSLRQGATDTQYF
TRBV6-1	TRBJ2-4	.	CAGRLGLGQGENIQYF
TRBV7-8	TRBJ2-7	.	CTSGTGALGVEQYF
TRBV28	TRBJ2-1	.	CASIPPEQGGYNEQFF
TRBV5-1	TRBJ2-7	few	CASSFYGQGAGEQYF
TRBV29-1	TRBJ2-1	.	CSVKFLELAEYNEQFF
TRBV6-5	TRBJ2-1	.	CARSRTSGSNEQFF